This paragraph covers one TCR beta chain sequence. Profiling relied on immunoSEQ multiplex PCR, and the TCRdb table lists in-frame clones only, not all of them. In the table there are hundreds of thousands of clones, roughly 94% of which are singletons. Naive CD8 cells lacked CD45RO, underwent positive selection for CCR7 and left out terminally differentiated effector memory CD45RA+ cells. Germline loops: CDR1 LNHNV, CDR2 YYDKDF (reference sequence). The CDR3 runs to 15 residues. V lost 3 bases and J lost 8, with 17 bases in between. This sample is drawn from a study of shared clonotypes between healthy human individuals.

The V and J genes are TRBV15 and TRBJ2-1; tentative D call: TRBD2 (7 bases). The receptor was isolated from a man aged 25 to 40 in good health. Sequencing was done on a sample of naive CD8+ T cells sorted from blood. CDR3 bases: TGTGCCACCAGCAGGGGGGCTAGCGGTTACGATGAGCAGTTCTTC. Translation gives CATSRGASGYDEQFF. The full variable domain, rest sourced from reference TRBV15 and TRBJ2-1, is DAMVIQNPRYQVTQFGKPVTLSCSQTLNHNVMYWYQQKSSQAPKLLFHYYDKDFNNEADTPDNFQSRRPNTSFCFLDIRSPGLGDTAMYLCATSRGASGYDEQFFGPGTRLTVL.